The 13 T cell receptor beta chains in this list originate from one sample, sequenced in a study of blood T cell repertoires in COVID-19. Sequencing was performed with immunoSEQ multiplex PCR; in TCRdb, only in-frame clones are kept and a portion is missing. The table lists fewer than 300,000 clones, roughly nine tenths of them singletons, with over 2% in the top ten. What was sequenced was peripheral blood. These receptors originate from a young woman with COVID-19, enrolled during active disease.

This chain connects TRBV7-6 to TRBJ1-5; 9 bases match TRBD1. The CDR3 has 15 residues. CDR1 is SGHVS and CDR2 is FNYEAQ in the germline V gene. Trimming cost V 2 bases and J 4 bases; bases outside gene matches: 3. The DNA of the CDR3 is TGTGCCAGCAGCTTATACGGGACAGGGAATCAGCCCCAGCATTTT. It is translated as CASSLYGTGNQPQHF.

The J gene is TRBJ2-7, the V gene TRBV29-1; no reliable D call. Trimming removed 1 base at V and 0 bases at J, with 13 bases between. Germline V lookup: CDR1 SQVTM, CDR2 ANQGSEA. The CDR3 has 15 residues. As DNA, the CDR3 is TGCAGCGTTGAAGCCCAGACTCTGAGCTCCTACGAGCAGTACTTC. Translation: CSVEAQTLSSYEQYF.

This clone is a singleton in its sample. V and J are TRBV9 and TRBJ2-7, with D maybe TRBD2 (5 bases). This CDR3 has 14 amino acids. Germline CDR1 and CDR2: SGDLS and YYNGEE. Trimming shortened V by 2 bases and J by 3 bases, and 12 bases separated the two germline ends. This chain's CDR3 is CASSVAPGDYEQYF. CDR3 sequence (DNA): TGTGCCAGCAGCGTGGCCCCCGGGGACTACGAGCAGTACTTC.

The chain couples TRBV3-1 (or the pseudogene TRBV3-2) to TRBJ2-5; D unclear. The length of the CDR3 is 16 residues. Trimming took off 1 base at V and 0 bases at J, with 12 bases between the two ends. Germline V CDR1 and CDR2: LGHDT, YNNKEL (reference sequence). CDR3 in amino acids: CASSQARTADQETQYF. The DNA of the CDR3 is TGTGCCAGCAGCCAAGCGCGTACGGCGGACCAAGAGACCCAGTACTTC.

This clone occurred a few times. The CDR3 sequence is CASRGVAGEGEQFF. CDR3 nucleotides: TGTGCCAGCCGGGGAGTAGCGGGAGAGGGTGAGCAGTTCTTC. The gene calls are TRBV10-3 and TRBJ2-1, with 9 bases aligning to TRBD2. The length of the CDR3 is 14 residues. Germline V gene data show CDR1 as ENHRY and CDR2 as SYGVKD. V lost 10 bases and J lost 9; bases outside the gene matches: 13.

The chain recombines TRBV4-2 with TRBJ2-1; 7 bases are shared with TRBD2. Germline-derived CDR1 and CDR2 are LGHNA and YNFKEQ. The V segment lost 4 bases and the J segment 5 bases; nucleotides outside the gene matches: 8. CDR3 size: 15 residues. CDR3 sequence: CASSPTGLTDNEQFF. CDR3 DNA sequence: TGTGCCAGCAGCCCTACGGGACTAACGGACAATGAGCAGTTCTTC.

The CDR3 protein is CASSYSRTGGETQYF. CDR3 sequence (DNA): TGTGCCAGCAGTTACTCGAGAACAGGGGGAGAGACCCAGTACTTC. The chain links TRBV6-5 to TRBJ2-5; 8 bases map to TRBD1. CDR1 and CDR2 from the germline V gene are MNHEY and SVGAGI. The CDR3 runs 15 residues. Trimming at V came to 0 bases and at J to 4 bases, leaving 4 bases not matched to a gene.

In the case of this clone: This specimen includes other DNA sequences encoding the same CDR3. The chain couples TRBV29-1 to TRBJ1-5; TRBD1 is a possible D gene (6 bases). Per germline, CDR1 SQVTM and CDR2 ANQGSEA. The CDR3 spans 12 residues. The V gene lost 6 bases and the J gene lost 4 bases, with 10 bases spanning the gap. The CDR3 DNA reads as TGCAGCGTAGGACAGCTTAATCAGCCCCAGCATTTT. This encodes CSVGQLNQPQHF.

This clone was observed once. The chain recombines TRBV19 with TRBJ2-7; 9 bases line up with TRBD2. The CDR3 consists of 15 residues. CDR1 and CDR2 from the germline V gene are LNHDA and SQIVND (reference sequence). J lost 2 bases, V lost 5 bases, and 7 bases had no gene match. The chain's CDR3 is CASSALAGNTYEQYF. The DNA of the CDR3 is TGTGCCAGTAGTGCTCTAGCGGGAAACACCTACGAGCAGTACTTC.

The V gene is TRBV11-2, the J gene TRBJ2-2; possible D gene TRBD2, 5 bases. CDR3 length equals 16 residues. Germline values: CDR1 SGHAT, CDR2 FQNNGV. V lost 2 bases, J lost 0 bases, and 10 bases lay in between. The CDR3 loop is CASSLYEGSNTGELFF. The CDR3, as DNA: TGTGCCAGCAGCTTATATGAGGGTTCGAACACCGGGGAGCTGTTTTTT.

The J gene is TRBJ1-1, the V gene TRBV18; perhaps TRBD1 as D (6 bases). This CDR3 spans 14 amino acids. The V end was cut by 5 bases, the J end by 0 bases, with 10 bases between. Germline V gives CDR1 KGHSH, CDR2 LQKENI. As DNA, the CDR3 is TGTGCCAGCTCAACGGGGGGGCTGAACACTGAAGCTTTCTTT. This encodes CASSTGGLNTEAFF.

Turning to this clone: Different DNA sequences within this sample yield the same CDR3. The V gene is TRBV5-1, the J gene TRBJ1-1; 7 bases align to TRBD1. The CDR3 extends over 16 amino acids. Trimming cost V 4 bases and J 0 bases; bases outside gene matches: 9. In germline, CDR1 is SGHRS, CDR2 YFSETQ. CDR3 sequence (DNA): TGCGCCAGCAGCCTCCGACAGGGAACCATGAACACTGAAGCTTTCTTT. Protein: CASSLRQGTMNTEAFF.

The sample holds one count of this clone. The V call is TRBV5-3, the J call TRBJ2-3; D remains ambiguous. TRBV5-3 counts as an open reading frame of uncertain function. V lost 0 bases and J 1 base, leaving 18 bases between the germline ends. The CDR3 sequence is 18 residues long. In DNA form, the CDR3 reads TGTGCCAGAAGCTTGGCCGGAACTACCGGGTCACGCACAGATACGCAGTATTTT. This sequence encodes CARSLAGTTGSRTDTQYF.